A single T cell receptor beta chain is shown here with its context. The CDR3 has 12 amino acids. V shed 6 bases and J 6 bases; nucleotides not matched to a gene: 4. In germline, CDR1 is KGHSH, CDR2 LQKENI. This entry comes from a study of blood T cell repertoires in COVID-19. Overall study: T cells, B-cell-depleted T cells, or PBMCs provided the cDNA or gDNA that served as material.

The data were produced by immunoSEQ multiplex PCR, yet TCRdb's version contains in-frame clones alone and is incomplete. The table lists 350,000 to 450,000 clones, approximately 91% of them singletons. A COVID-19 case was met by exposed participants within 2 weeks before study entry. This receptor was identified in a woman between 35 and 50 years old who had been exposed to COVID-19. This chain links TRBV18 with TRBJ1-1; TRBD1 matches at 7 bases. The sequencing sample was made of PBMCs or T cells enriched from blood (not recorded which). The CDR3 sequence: CASSQGGAEAFF. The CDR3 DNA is TGTGCCAGCTCCCAGGGGGGAGCTGAAGCTTTCTTT.